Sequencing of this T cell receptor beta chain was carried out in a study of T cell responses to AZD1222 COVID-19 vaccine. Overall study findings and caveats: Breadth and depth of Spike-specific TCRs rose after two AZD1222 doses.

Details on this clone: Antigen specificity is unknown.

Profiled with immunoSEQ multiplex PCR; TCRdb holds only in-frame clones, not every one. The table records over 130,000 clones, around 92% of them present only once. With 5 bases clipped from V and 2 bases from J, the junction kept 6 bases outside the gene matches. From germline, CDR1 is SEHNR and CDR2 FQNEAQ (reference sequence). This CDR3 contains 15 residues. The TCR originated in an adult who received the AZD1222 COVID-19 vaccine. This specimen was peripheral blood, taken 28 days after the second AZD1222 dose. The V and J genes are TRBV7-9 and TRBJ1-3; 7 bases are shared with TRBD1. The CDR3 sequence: CASSHNRGPGNTIYF. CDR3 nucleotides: TGTGCCAGCAGCCATAATAGGGGGCCTGGAAACACCATATATTTT.